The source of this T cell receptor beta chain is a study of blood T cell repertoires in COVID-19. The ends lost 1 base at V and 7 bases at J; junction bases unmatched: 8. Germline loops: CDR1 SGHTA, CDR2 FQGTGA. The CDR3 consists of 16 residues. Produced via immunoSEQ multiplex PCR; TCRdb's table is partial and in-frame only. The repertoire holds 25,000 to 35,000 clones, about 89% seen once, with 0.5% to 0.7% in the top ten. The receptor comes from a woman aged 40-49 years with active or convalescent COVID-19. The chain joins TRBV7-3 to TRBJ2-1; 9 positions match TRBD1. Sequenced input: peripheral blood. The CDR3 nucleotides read TGTGCCAGCAGCTTAAGAAAAGGGACAGGGTTAAATGAGCAGTTCTTC. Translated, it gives CASSLRKGTGLNEQFF.